Listed below are T cell receptor beta chains from one sample, sequenced in a study of vaccination and CD4 T cells after COVID-19. Antigens of these TCRs are unknown. A single record per CDR3 protein comes from TCRdb applying MiXCR to the PCR reads. The sample consists of under 8,000 distinct CDR3 sequences, over 40% of them appearing once. The sequencing sample was made of CD4+ T cells from blood, cultured in vitro. All receptors derive from a human donor in good health. Each CDR3 is given with its conserved first and last residue. D genes are given only for firm matches. A clone size is listed for some rows: how often the clone was seen (once, few, many), or a class if it is expanded.

V gene	J gene	clone size	D gene	CDR3 DNA	CDR3 protein
TRBV6-5	TRBJ1-2	few	-	TGTGCCAGCAGTTCCGGGGGGGTCGTAGGTGGCTACACCTTC	CASSSGGVVGGYTF
TRBV19	TRBJ1-2	-	TRBD1	TGTGCCAGTAGCCACTGGACAGGGGGAACGGGATATGGCTACACCTTC	CASSHWTGGTGYGYTF
TRBV18	TRBJ2-5	-	TRBD2	TGTGCCAGCTCACCCTCGGGAGCGGGAGAACGAGAGACCCAGTACTTC	CASSPSGAGERETQYF
TRBV10-1	TRBJ2-3	few	-	TGCGCCAGCAGTGTTTTCAGGATAGCGGATACGCAGTATTTT	CASSVFRIADTQYF
TRBV2	TRBJ2-3	-	-	TGTGCCAGCAGTGATCACAGGAGCACAGATACGCAGTATTTT	CASSDHRSTDTQYF
TRBV12-3/TRBV12-4	TRBJ2-3	once	TRBD2	TGTGCCAGCACCTCGCGGGGGGGTTACACAGATACGCAGTATTTT	CASTSRGGYTDTQYF
TRBV4-3	TRBJ1-2	-	-	TGCGCCAGCAGCCAAGAAGTCGGGGTGGTCTATGGCTACACCTTC	CASSQEVGVVYGYTF
TRBV20-1	TRBJ1-1	-	TRBD1	TGCAGTGCTAGATCAAGGGACAGGGGCGGCACTGAAGCTTTCTTT	CSARSRDRGGTEAFF
TRBV7-2	TRBJ2-3	-	-	TGTGCCAGCAGCCCCGTCCACTCCGATACGCAGTATTTT	CASSPVHSDTQYF
TRBV28	TRBJ1-5	-	-	TGTGCCAGCAGTCCGGAGCCCGGGTTGGGTGGGTGGTCTAATCAGCCCCAGCATTTT	CASSPEPGLGGWSNQPQHF
TRBV7-2	TRBJ1-3	-	-	TGTGCCAGCAGCTTAGGATCGGGGGGCTCTGGAAACACCATATATTTT	CASSLGSGGSGNTIYF
TRBV20-1	TRBJ2-7	-	-	TGCAGTCATACCGTCGCGGGGTTCTCCTACGAGCAGTACTTC	CSHTVAGFSYEQYF
TRBV10-2	TRBJ1-1	-	TRBD1	TGCGCCAGCAGGAAAGAGGCCGGGACAGGGGAGACTGAAGCTTTCTTT	CASRKEAGTGETEAFF
TRBV25-1	TRBJ1-5	-	-	TGTGCCAGCAGTGTCGGGGGATTGGGGGTCAATCAGCCCCAGCATTTT	CASSVGGLGVNQPQHF
TRBV20-1	TRBJ1-1	few	TRBD1	TGCAGTGCTAAACCACAGGGGACGCTGAACACTGAAGCTTTCTTT	CSAKPQGTLNTEAFF
TRBV7-2	TRBJ2-1	-	-	TGTGCCAGCAGCCCTCGGTACGAGCAGTTCTTC	CASSPRYEQFF
TRBV19	TRBJ2-2	-	-	TGTGCCAGTAGTACAGGGGGGGAAACCACCGGGGAGCTGTTTTTT	CASSTGGETTGELFF
TRBV7-6	TRBJ1-1	-	-	TGTGCCAGCAGCTTAAGCGAAGGTGAAGCTTTCTTT	CASSLSEGEAFF
TRBV7-9	TRBJ1-1	few	TRBD1	TGTGCCAGCAGCTTGTTGGGACAGGGGGCGAGGTCCACTGAAGCTTTCTTT	CASSLLGQGARSTEAFF
TRBV11-2	TRBJ1-2	-	-	TGTGCCAGCAGCGCCAGTTATCCTGGTGGCTACACCTTC	CASSASYPGGYTF
TRBV7-2	TRBJ2-3	-	TRBD2	TGTGCCAGCCGGTTAGCGGGGGCTAGCACAGATACGCAGTATTTT	CASRLAGASTDTQYF
TRBV11-2	TRBJ1-1	-	-	TGTGCCAGCAGCTTACCCCCGATGAACACTGAAGCTTTCTTT	CASSLPPMNTEAFF
TRBV11-2	TRBJ2-2	-	TRBD2	TGTGTCAGCAGCCGGGGGGGCCTCGCCGGGGAGCTGTTTTTT	CVSSRGGLAGELFF
TRBV19	TRBJ1-2	-	-	TGTGCCAGTTTTCACTCGGGAGTGCAGTATGGCTACACCTTC	CASFHSGVQYGYTF
TRBV24-1	TRBJ2-1	few	TRBD1	TGTGCCACCAGTGCGACAGGGTTGGGGTACAATGAGCAGTTCTTC	CATSATGLGYNEQFF
TRBV29-1	TRBJ1-2	-	-	TGCAGCGCCGACGGGCCGCCTGGCGGCTACACCTTC	CSADGPPGGYTF
TRBV20-1	TRBJ1-3	-	-	TGCAGTGCTCGTACCGACGGAGGAAACACCATATATTTT	CSARTDGGNTIYF
TRBV7-9	TRBJ2-5	-	TRBD2	TGTGCCAGCAGCCTAGTAGTCACTAGCGGGGGACAGGAAACCCAGTACTTC	CASSLVVTSGGQETQYF
TRBV7-2	TRBJ2-3	few	TRBD2	TGTGCCAGCAGCCACCGACTAGCGGGGGGAGGAGATACGCAGTATTTT	CASSHRLAGGGDTQYF
TRBV7-9	TRBJ2-5	-	-	TGTGCCAGCAGCAGATTACAAGAGACCCAGTACTTC	CASSRLQETQYF
TRBV10-3	TRBJ2-3	-	TRBD1	TGTGCCAGTACCGGGACAGGTGGAGGGGGGACGCAGTATTTT	CASTGTGGGGTQYF
TRBV20-1	TRBJ1-5	-	-	TGCAGTGCTAGAGCAGGGATAGGCAATCAGCCCCAGCATTTT	CSARAGIGNQPQHF
TRBV7-8	TRBJ2-3	-	-	TGTGCCAGCAGCTTTTACGGTCCCACAGATACGCAGTATTTT	CASSFYGPTDTQYF
TRBV6-1	TRBJ1-3	few	-	TGTGCCAGCACCCCGACCTGGATGGGCGGAAACACCATATATTTT	CASTPTWMGGNTIYF
TRBV14	TRBJ1-6	-	-	TGTGCCAGCAGCCAGGACTGGGTTGGGCCCCTCCACTTT	CASSQDWVGPLHF
TRBV2	TRBJ1-5	-	TRBD1	TGTGCCAGCAGTGAGTGGACAGGGGGCCACAATCAGCCCCAGCATTTT	CASSEWTGGHNQPQHF
TRBV5-4	TRBJ2-3	-	-	TGTGCCAGCAGCCCCTATAGGGGGGGAGCAGATACGCAGTATTTT	CASSPYRGGADTQYF
TRBV19	TRBJ2-5	-	-	TGTGCCAGTAGTATTTCTCTATGGGAGACCCAGTACTTC	CASSISLWETQYF
TRBV6-1	TRBJ2-2	once	TRBD1	TGTGCCAGCAGTACCGGGACAGGATTGACCGGGGAGCTGTTTTTT	CASSTGTGLTGELFF
TRBV2	TRBJ2-1	few	TRBD2	TGTGCCAGCAAAAGGACTAGCGGGATCCAATCCCCTAATGAGCAGTTCTTC	CASKRTSGIQSPNEQFF
TRBV7-9	TRBJ1-6	few	-	TGTGCCAGCAGCTTAGCGACGGGCAGAAATTCACCCCTCCACTTT	CASSLATGRNSPLHF
TRBV7-2	TRBJ1-5	-	-	TGTGCCAGCAGCTTAAATTTGGGGAATCAGCCCCAGCATTTT	CASSLNLGNQPQHF
TRBV7-2	TRBJ2-2	-	TRBD2	TGTGCCAGCAGCTTACGGCCGGGACTAGCGGGAGTCCAGGTCACCGGGGAGCTGTTTTTT	CASSLRPGLAGVQVTGELFF
TRBV6-5	TRBJ1-6	-	TRBD1	TGTGCCAGCAGTTATTGGGGACAGGGTAATTCACCCCTCCACTTT	CASSYWGQGNSPLHF
TRBV5-4	TRBJ1-2	once	TRBD1	TGTGCCAGCAGCCCCGCAGGGGGAAAGTTGGGAAGTGGCTACACCTTC	CASSPAGGKLGSGYTF
TRBV12-3/TRBV12-4	TRBJ2-3	few	TRBD2	TGTGCCAGCAGCAAGTTCAGAGTAGCGGGGGGAGGAGATACGCAGTATTTT	CASSKFRVAGGGDTQYF
TRBV6-5	TRBJ1-2	-	TRBD1	TGTGCCAGCAGTTACATGACAGGGTCCTTCTATGGCTACACCTTC	CASSYMTGSFYGYTF
TRBV28	TRBJ2-5	few	-	TGTGCCAGCAGTTTAAGTCCACCTACATGGGGGGAGACCCAGTACTTC	CASSLSPPTWGETQYF